The subject of this entry is one T cell receptor beta chain. What it recognizes is unknown. The iRepertoire nested amplicon-rescue multiplex PCR amplified TCR alpha and beta CDR3s from RNA. One entry per CDR3 protein results from TCRdb running MiXCR on the multiplex PCR reads. The repertoire holds around 140,000 distinct CDR3 sequences, around 40% seen once, with around 20% in the top ten. This entry is derived from a study of glioma-infiltrating T cells. CDR1 and CDR2 (germline): MGHRA, YSYEKL. This CDR3 contains 14 residues. Trimming took 2 bases from V and 7 from J; bases not matched to a gene: 4. Regarding the study as a whole: Only very few CDR3 sequences appeared in both tissue and blood. Non-neoplastic patients had below-expected tissue-blood divergence, while all gliomas exceeded expectation.

This TCR was sampled from a human donor with low-grade glioma or glioblastoma, undergoing nonglioma brain surgery, or in good health (not recorded which). Sequencing was carried out using glioma tissue, nonneoplastic brain tissue, or PBMCs (not recorded which). V and J are TRBV4-1 and TRBJ2-1; 8 positions agree with TRBD1. In DNA, the CDR3 is TGCGCCAGCAGCCAACAGGACAGGGAGAATGAGCAGTTCTTC. Its translation is CASSQQDRENEQFF.